The 9 T cell receptor beta chains below come from one sample, sequenced in a study of T cells in tuberculosis. Here immunoSEQ multiplex PCR was the method, and the copy in TCRdb shows in-frame clones only, minus some. The profile shows approximately 58,000 clones, 70% to 90% of them singletons. Sorting used thawed, overnight-rested PBMC stained with anti-CD3, a viability dye and GMM-loaded CD1B tetramer. C32 glucose monomycolate from Rhodococcus equi was loaded onto the CD1B tetramers. Source material: CD1b-GMM tetramer-negative cells sorted from PBMCs. All receptors derive from an adult woman with latent tuberculosis.

This chain uses TRBV7-2 with TRBJ2-1, with 10 nucleotides matching TRBD2. The CDR3 loop spans 16 amino acids. Unmatched junction bases numbered 9, after V lost 5 bases and J lost 5 bases. From germline, CDR1 is SGHTA and CDR2 FQGNSA. CDR3 nucleotides: TGTGCCAGCAGCCTGCTAGCGGGAGCGGTCCACAATGAGCAGTTCTTC. The encoded protein is CASSLLAGAVHNEQFF.

J is TRBJ1-6 and V is TRBV11-2, with 7 bases fitting TRBD1. The CDR3 runs 15 residues. Germline CDR1 SGHAT, CDR2 FQNNGV. The V gene end was trimmed by 1 base and the J gene end by 9 bases; junction bases not matched to a gene: 6. The CDR3 sequence: CASSLGQGKISPLHF. For the CDR3, the DNA is TGTGCCAGCAGCTTAGGACAGGGAAAGATTTCACCCCTCCACTTT.

The genes are TRBV11-3 and TRBJ1-2; D remains unclear. The V end lost 0 bases, the J end lost 1 base, and 9 bases lay between the germline ends. The CDR3 covers 15 residues. Germline CDR1 SGHNT, CDR2 YENEEA. In DNA, the CDR3 is TGTGCCAGCAGCTTAGAGGCGGAGTTTAACTATGGCTACACCTTC. Translation gives CASSLEAEFNYGYTF.

The chain combines TRBV27 with TRBJ2-7, with no clear D. The V end was cut by 0 bases, the J end by 2 bases, with 11 bases between. Germline CDR1 reads MNHEY; CDR2 reads SMNVEV (reference sequence). CDR3 size: 15 residues. The CDR3 nucleotides read TGTGCCAGCAGTTTATCTAGCCTTACACCCTACGAGCAGTACTTC. It yields the protein CASSLSSLTPYEQYF.

This CDR3 reads CASSPGLALEQYF. Written as DNA, the CDR3 is TGTGCCAGTAGTCCGGGACTAGCGCTAGAGCAGTACTTC. The rearrangement joins TRBV19 to TRBJ2-7; 10 nucleotides align to TRBD2. Germline CDR1 is LNHDA and CDR2 is SQIVND (reference sequence). CDR3 length: 13 amino acids. V shed 5 bases, J shed 7 bases, and the junction held 5 bases outside the gene matches.

This chain uses TRBV4-3 with TRBJ2-3; TRBD2 matches at 10 bases. The V gene's germline CDR1 is LGHNA and CDR2 YSLEER. With 5 bases clipped from V and 2 bases from J, the junction kept 13 bases outside the gene matches. There are 18 residues in the CDR3. The CDR3 DNA is TGCGCCAGCAGCAAGACTAGCGGGCGGGGAATTTCCACAGATACGCAGTATTTT. Translation gives CASSKTSGRGISTDTQYF.

This chain connects TRBV7-9 to TRBJ1-1; 10 nucleotides match TRBD1. Germline V lookup: CDR1 SEHNR, CDR2 FQNEAQ (reference sequence). CDR3 length: 16 amino acids. The trim removed 4 bases at V and 8 bases at J, leaving 13 bases unmatched. The CDR3 coding sequence is TGTGCCAGCAGCTCGCTAGGCCGGGACAGGGGAGACGAAGCTTTCTTT. Protein product: CASSSLGRDRGDEAFF.

The chain has TRBV5-6 and TRBJ2-7, with 7 bases aligning to TRBD1. The CDR3 length is 15 residues. Germline-derived CDR1 and CDR2 are SGHDT and YYEEEE. With 4 bases clipped from V and 0 bases from J, the junction kept 7 bases outside the gene matches. CDR3 region: CASSTMTGFSYEQYF. CDR3 DNA: TGTGCCAGCAGCACTATGACAGGGTTCTCCTACGAGCAGTACTTC.

This clone was seen only a few times. V and J are TRBV28 and TRBJ2-3, with TRBD2 matching 7 bases. Germline V gene lookup returns CDR1 MDHEN and CDR2 SYDVKM. The V and J ends lost 7 bases and 4 bases, in that order; junction bases with no gene match: 8. This CDR3 comprises 14 residues. CDR3 sequence reads: CASNSRAGADTQYF. CDR3 coding DNA: TGTGCCAGCAACTCTCGTGCGGGGGCAGATACGCAGTATTTT.